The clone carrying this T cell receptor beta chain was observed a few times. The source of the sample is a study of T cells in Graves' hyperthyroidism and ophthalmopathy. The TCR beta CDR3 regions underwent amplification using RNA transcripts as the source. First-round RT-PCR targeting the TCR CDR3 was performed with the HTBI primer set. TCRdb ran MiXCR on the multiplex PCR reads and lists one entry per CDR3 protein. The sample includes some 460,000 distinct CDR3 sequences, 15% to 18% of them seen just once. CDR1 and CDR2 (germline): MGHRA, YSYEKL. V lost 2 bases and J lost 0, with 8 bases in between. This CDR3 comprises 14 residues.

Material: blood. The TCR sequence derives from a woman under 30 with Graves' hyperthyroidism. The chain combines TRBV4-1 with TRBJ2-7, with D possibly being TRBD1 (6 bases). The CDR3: CASSQRQDSYEQYF. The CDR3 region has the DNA TGCGCCAGCAGCCAAAGACAGGACTCCTACGAGCAGTACTTC.